Listed below are T cell receptor beta chains from one sample, sequenced in a study of neurological immune-mediated disorders. TCRdb called the 5' RACE reads again in MiXCR, with one record for every CDR3 protein. The sample carries tens of thousands of distinct CDR3 sequences, under 13% recorded once. The sequenced sample was PBMCs. The receptors stem from a woman under 40 with HTLV-1-associated myelopathy (HAM/TSP). The CDR3 runs from the conserved cysteine through the conserved F or W. D genes are given only for firm matches. Only some rows state a clone size, as once, few, many or a class for expanded clones.

>TRBJ2-7|NA|many|TRBV21-1
TGTGCCAGCAGCAATTTAACTAGCGGGGGCCGCTCCTACGAGCAGTACTTC
CASSNLTSGGRSYEQYF
>TRBJ2-1|NA|many|TRBV5-8
TGTGCCAGCTTGCCCGGGCCTGCCTACAATGAGCAGTTCTTC
CASLPGPAYNEQFF
>TRBJ2-3|NA|medium-sized|TRBV20-1
TGCAGTGCTGGGGACGGAGGACCCACAGATACGCAGTATTTT
CSAGDGGPTDTQYF
>TRBJ1-5|NA|many|TRBV20-1
TGCAGTGCTAGTCGGGGATATAGCAATCAGCCCCAGCATTTT
CSASRGYSNQPQHF
>TRBJ2-3|NA|NA|TRBV20-1
TGCAGTGCTAGAGGGGGGGGCGGCGCAGATACGCAGTATTTT
CSARGGGGADTQYF
>TRBJ1-2|TRBD1|many|TRBV7-9
TGTGCCAGCAGCCACCCCACAGGGGGAATCTCAAAGTATGGCTACACCTTC
CASSHPTGGISKYGYTF
>TRBJ1-2|TRBD1|many|TRBV20-1
TGCAGTGCTACCGACCCGGGACAGGGTAGCTATGGCTACACCTTC
CSATDPGQGSYGYTF
>TRBJ2-1|NA|many|TRBV12-3/TRBV12-4
TGTGCCAGCAGTTTCCAGCGAAGAGGCGATGAGCAGTTCTTC
CASSFQRRGDEQFF
>TRBJ2-2|NA|many|TRBV5-1
TGCGCCAGCAGCTTGTCCCGCGCCACCGGGGAGCTGTTTTTT
CASSLSRATGELFF
>TRBJ2-1|NA|many|TRBV25-1
TGTGCCAGCAGTGAATCGGGGGTGATCAATGAGCAGTTCTTC
CASSESGVINEQFF
>TRBJ2-2|TRBD1|many|TRBV29-1
TGCAGCTCACAGGGGCGCCTGAACACCGGGGAGCTGTTTTTT
CSSQGRLNTGELFF
>TRBJ2-7|NA|many|TRBV20-1
TGCAGTGCACACTCCGACAACTCCTACGAGCAGTACTTC
CSAHSDNSYEQYF
>TRBJ2-3|TRBD2|many|TRBV18
TGTGCCAGCTCGCCTCGTCGAGGCGCCGGGACTAGCGGGCCTAGGTTAGATACGCAGTATTTT
CASSPRRGAGTSGPRLDTQYF
>TRBJ2-7|TRBD2|many|TRBV20-1
TGCAGTGCTAGCCGTGACCTAGCGGGGGCCTACGAGCAGTACTTC
CSASRDLAGAYEQYF
>TRBJ1-1|TRBD1|many|TRBV29-1
TGCAGCACTGGGGACAGGGGGGGAAACACTGAAGCTTTCTTT
CSTGDRGGNTEAFF
>TRBJ2-3|NA|many|TRBV3-1
TGTGCCAGCAGCCAAGGCACAGATACGCAGTATTTT
CASSQGTDTQYF
>TRBJ2-2|NA|many|TRBV2
TGTGCCAGCAGCCGAAACCCAGGGTCCACCGGGGAGCTGTTTTTT
CASSRNPGSTGELFF
>TRBJ1-1|TRBD1|many|TRBV20-1
TGCAGTGCTAGAGTGGGGACAGGGGACTACTTTGAAGCTTTCTTT
CSARVGTGDYFEAFF
>TRBJ2-5|NA|many|TRBV21-1
TGTGCCAGCGAGGGACAGGTTAGGGAGACCCAGTACTTC
CASEGQVRETQYF
>TRBJ1-1|NA|many|TRBV6-5
TGTGCCAGCAGTTACTGGGGGCTGGGCACTGAAGCTTTCTTT
CASSYWGLGTEAFF
>TRBJ1-3|NA|many|TRBV20-1
TGCAGTGCTAGTTCCGGGGGAACAGGAAACACCATATATTTT
CSASSGGTGNTIYF
>TRBJ1-2|TRBD1|many|TRBV12-3/TRBV12-4
TGTGCCAGCAGACCCGGGACAGGGTTCGATGGCTACACCTTC
CASRPGTGFDGYTF
>TRBJ2-2|NA|many|TRBV10-2
TGCGCCAGCAGTGAGTATGTACCCGCGAACACCGGGGAGCTGTTTTTT
CASSEYVPANTGELFF
>TRBJ2-2|NA|many|TRBV20-1
TGCAGTGCGCAGGGAGGAGGACGTGGAGGACGCACCGGGGAGCTGTTTTTT
CSAQGGGRGGRTGELFF
>TRBJ2-2|NA|many|TRBV6-5
TGTGCCAGCAGTCGACATATCTTAGGGTATAACACCGGGGAGCTGTTTTTT
CASSRHILGYNTGELFF
>TRBJ2-7|TRBD2|many|TRBV18
TGTGCCAGCTCACCGACTAGCGGGGGTCCTTACGAGCAGTACTTC
CASSPTSGGPYEQYF
>TRBJ2-1|TRBD2|many|TRBV20-1
TGCAGTGCCAAAGGACTAGCGGGGACACCCTACAATGAGCAGTTCTTC
CSAKGLAGTPYNEQFF